This T cell receptor beta chain emerged from a study of T cell responses to AZD1222 COVID-19 vaccine. The study, taken as a whole, reports: The donor cohort was predominantly white British with a female majority, and clonal diversity may have been underestimated. Across spike, vaccine-associated CD4 TCRs were found, dominant at 160-218 and 743-854. AZD1222 recipients seropositive at baseline numbered only five to seven.

Method: immunoSEQ multiplex PCR; TCRdb's copy keeps in-frame clones and lacks some. The data show about 81,000 clones, about 89% seen once. Comment on this clone: Its antigen is undetermined.

V was pared by 2 bases and J by 8 bases, with 13 bases between. The CDR3 has 13 residues. Second-dose schedules of about 4 or about 12 weeks were combined. This TCR came from an adult who received the AZD1222 COVID-19 vaccine. The rearrangement joins TRBV5-3 to TRBJ1-2; D is ambiguous. TRBV5-3 is an ORF for which the function is uncertain. Sequenced material: peripheral blood, taken 28 days after the second AZD1222 dose. The CDR3: CARSFKGPWGYTF. The CDR3 DNA follows: TGTGCCAGAAGCTTTAAGGGCCCATGGGGCTACACCTTC.